One sample yielded the 22 T cell receptor beta chains listed below, sequenced in a study of T cell responses to AZD1222 COVID-19 vaccine. Sequencing used immunoSEQ multiplex PCR; TCRdb keeps in-frame clones, though not all of them. This repertoire shows around 260,000 clones, approximately 95% found once; its top ten account for roughly 0.6%. The sequencing here drew on peripheral blood, taken on day 0 of AZD1222 vaccination. These TCRs come from an adult in good health.

The chain has TRBV29-1 and TRBJ2-7; 10 bases fit TRBD1. The V gene's germline CDR1 is SQVTM and CDR2 ANQGSEA. The CDR3 runs to 15 residues. With V trimmed by 0 bases and J by 6 bases, 8 bases remained unmatched. CDR3 sequence (DNA): TGCAGCGTTGAAGATCTAGGGGGGACAGGGGCCGAGCAGTACTTC. This encodes CSVEDLGGTGAEQYF.

In its sample, this clone was seen once. This chain joins TRBV4-3 and TRBJ1-5; D remains ambiguous. Germline V gene sequence: CDR1 LGHNA, CDR2 YSLEER. V dropped 4 bases and J dropped 3 bases, with 19 bases sitting between them. This CDR3 comprises 17 residues. CDR3 in amino acids: CASSPSSDRRSNQPQHF. The CDR3 DNA reads as TGCGCCAGCAGCCCCTCCTCGGATCGACGCTCCAATCAGCCCCAGCATTTT.

The chain links TRBV5-1 to TRBJ1-2; TRBD1 agrees at 7 bases. V trimming: 5 bases; J trimming: 4 bases; junction bases outside the gene matches: 5. CDR1 and CDR2 (germline): SGHRS, YFSETQ. This CDR3 contains 13 residues. The CDR3 DNA reads as TGCGCCAGCAGTGCGGGACAGACCTATGGCTACACCTTC. This encodes CASSAGQTYGYTF.

Points on this clone: Different DNA sequences within this sample yield the same CDR3. This sequence joins TRBV5-1 and TRBJ2-7, with 8 bases identical to TRBD1. The CDR3 totals 14 residues. Unmatched junction bases numbered 6, after V lost 3 bases and J lost 4 bases. The germline CDR1 and CDR2 sequences are SGHRS and YFSETQ. Here the CDR3 reads CASSSGTGPYEQYF. The CDR3 bases are TGCGCCAGCAGCTCCGGGACAGGTCCTTACGAGCAGTACTTC.

V gene TRBV2 combines with J gene TRBJ2-5, with D possibly called TRBD1 or TRBD2 (6 bases each). In germline, CDR1 is SNHLY, CDR2 FYNNEI. Trimming cost V 2 bases and J 2 bases, with 18 bases left between them. The length of the CDR3 is 17 residues. In nucleotides, the CDR3 is TGTGCCAGCAGTGAACCGGGGGCCGTTATCTTTCAAGAGACCCAGTACTTC. As protein: CASSEPGAVIFQETQYF.

This clone was picked up one time. V is TRBV11-3 and J is TRBJ2-3; a possible D gene is TRBD1 (5 bases). V was cut by 1 base and J by 6 bases, with 14 bases left in between. The CDR3 totals 15 residues. Germline V lookup: CDR1 SGHNT, CDR2 YENEEA. The CDR3 reads CASSLAGRDGDTQYF. DNA for the CDR3: TGTGCCAGCAGCTTAGCGGGCAGGGATGGGGATACGCAGTATTTT.

The chain has TRBV7-3 and TRBJ2-1; D remains ambiguous. V lost 3 bases to trimming and J lost 5 bases, with 11 bases between them. The CDR3 extends over 14 amino acids. The germline V gene has CDR1 SGHTA and CDR2 FQGTGA. CDR3 sequence: CASSFVGWDNEQFF. As DNA, the CDR3 is TGTGCCAGCAGCTTCGTTGGATGGGACAATGAGCAGTTCTTC. Supplemented by reference TRBV7-3 and TRBJ2-1, the full variable domain reads GAGVSQTPSNKVTEKGKYVELRCDPISGHTALYWYRQSLGQGPEFLIYFQGTGAADDSGLPNDRFFAVRPEGSVSTLKIQRTERGDSAVYLCASSFVGWDNEQFFGPGTRLTVL.

The chain couples TRBV28 to TRBJ1-5; D possibly corresponds to TRBD1 (5 bases). V gave up 2 bases and J gave up 0 bases, with 5 bases separating them. This CDR3 has 14 residues. Germline V CDR1 and CDR2: MDHEN, SYDVKM. CDR3 DNA: TGTGCCAGCAGTTTAGGGACTAGCAATCAGCCCCAGCATTTT. It translates to CASSLGTSNQPQHF.

V is TRBV5-4 and J is TRBJ1-2, with no clear D. Deletions cut 0 bases from V and 7 bases from J, with 10 bases between. The CDR3 totals 13 residues. Germline-derived CDR1 and CDR2 are SGHNT and YYREEE (reference sequence). CDR3 region: CASSLEGIGGYTF. CDR3 nucleotides: TGTGCCAGCAGCTTGGAAGGGATCGGTGGCTACACCTTC.

V gene TRBV28 combines with J gene TRBJ2-1; D is unresolved. The CDR3 covers 12 residues. V shed 0 bases and J shed 8 bases, with 5 bases lying between them. In germline, CDR1 is MDHEN, CDR2 SYDVKM. CDR3 region: CASSLWGDEQFF. As DNA, the CDR3 is TGTGCCAGCAGTTTATGGGGCGATGAGCAGTTCTTC.

The chain recombines TRBV7-2 with TRBJ2-3; perhaps D is TRBD1 or TRBD2 (5 bases each). The V gene lost 5 bases and the J gene lost 7 bases, with 16 bases spanning the gap. The germline V gene has CDR1 SGHTA and CDR2 FQGNSA. The CDR3 covers 14 residues. The CDR3 spells CASSRGGGRNTQYF. The CDR3 nucleotides read TGTGCCAGCAGCCGTGGTGGGGGTCGCAATACGCAGTATTTT.

The V gene is TRBV7-9, the J gene TRBJ1-1; weak D call: TRBD1 (6 bases). Trimming left V 5 bases short and J 6 bases short, with 13 bases between. Germline CDR1 SEHNR, CDR2 FQNEAQ (reference sequence). The CDR3 is made up of 13 amino acids. The CDR3 loop is CASSPDPGAEAFF. The CDR3 DNA is TGTGCCAGCAGCCCGGACCCAGGGGCTGAAGCTTTCTTT.

The chain carries TRBV5-4 and TRBJ2-5; 8 nucleotides agree with TRBD2. CDR1 and CDR2 from the germline V gene are SGHNT and YYREEE (reference sequence). The CDR3 contains 16 residues. After removal of 0 bases from V and 5 bases from J, the junction contained 9 bases not matched to a gene. CDR3 loop: CASSLGALAGGETQYF. The DNA for the CDR3 is TGTGCCAGCAGCTTGGGAGCTCTAGCGGGCGGCGAGACCCAGTACTTC.

The CDR3, as DNA: TGTGCCAGCAGCTTACTGATAGCGGGGGAGTACGAGCAGTACTTC. Amino acids: CASSLLIAGEYEQYF. V gene TRBV13 combines with J gene TRBJ2-7; 9 bases map to TRBD2. CDR1 and CDR2 from the germline V gene are PRHDT and FYEKMQ (reference sequence). V lost 2 bases to trimming and J lost 4 bases; unmatched junction nucleotides: 6. CDR3 length equals 15 residues.

The count of this clone is one. The chain combines TRBV7-6 with TRBJ2-5; 11 nucleotides align to TRBD2. The V and J ends lost 0 bases and 2 bases, in that order; junction bases with no gene match: 5. The CDR3 loop spans 17 amino acids. Germline CDR1 and CDR2: SGHVS and FNYEAQ. CDR3 coding DNA: TGTGCCAGCAGCTTAGCGGGAGCTAGCGGGGGGCAAGAGACCCAGTACTTC. Its translation is CASSLAGASGGQETQYF.

This clone has a handful of counts. The chain carries TRBV6-1 and TRBJ2-6; D perhaps matches TRBD2 (6 bases). Trimming took 4 bases from V and 3 from J, leaving 13 bases between them. The germline V gene has CDR1 MNHNS and CDR2 SASEGT. CDR3 length: 16 residues. The CDR3 protein is CASSGPTGDGANVLTF. For the CDR3, the DNA is TGTGCCAGCAGTGGCCCTACGGGGGATGGGGCCAACGTCCTGACTTTC.

This rearrangement joins TRBV10-3 to TRBJ2-7; TRBD1 matches 8 bases. Germline CDR1 reads ENHRY; CDR2 reads SYGVKD. There are 14 residues in the CDR3. After removal of 10 bases from V and 7 bases from J, the junction contained 15 bases not matched to a gene. DNA for the CDR3: TGTGCCACGTCGACAGGGGACCCAGGGAGAGAGCAGTACTTC. Amino acids: CATSTGDPGREQYF.

This chain joins TRBV5-5 and TRBJ2-3, with 7 bases aligning to TRBD2. The V and J ends lost 6 bases and 3 bases, in that order; junction bases with no gene match: 7. Germline V gives CDR1 SGHKS, CDR2 YYEKEE (reference sequence). CDR3 length equals 14 residues. The CDR3 loop is CASTLGGFTDTQYF. CDR3 sequence (DNA): TGTGCCAGCACCCTGGGGGGGTTTACAGATACGCAGTATTTT.

This clone was found once. CDR3 in DNA: TGTGCCAGCAGTTCCCGACAGGAGATGAACACTGAAGCTTTCTTT. Protein sequence: CASSSRQEMNTEAFF. The chain has TRBV28 and TRBJ1-1, with D perhaps matching TRBD1 (6 bases). The CDR3 spans 15 residues. V was shortened by 4 bases and J by 0 bases, with 12 bases between the two germline ends. Germline-derived CDR1 and CDR2 are MDHEN and SYDVKM.

The CDR3 sequence: CASARDTGELFF. The DNA for the CDR3 is TGTGCTAGTGCCCGAGACACCGGGGAGCTGTTTTTT. The chain recombines TRBV12-5 with TRBJ2-2; D is unresolved. Germline-derived CDR1 and CDR2 are LGHNT and FRNRAP. Trimming took 7 bases from V and 3 from J, leaving 6 bases between them. The length of the CDR3 is 12 residues.

The J gene is TRBJ2-1, the V gene TRBV15; tentative D call: TRBD2 (6 bases). V was trimmed by 3 bases and J by 10 bases, leaving 10 bases between them. Germline CDR1 is LNHNV and CDR2 is YYDKDF (reference sequence). The CDR3 length is 12 residues. The CDR3 here is CATSRAGGEQFF. CDR3 DNA sequence: TGTGCCACCAGCAGGGCAGGAGGGGAGCAGTTCTTC. Together with reference TRBV15 and TRBJ2-1, the CDR3 gives the full variable domain: DAMVIQNPRYQVTQFGKPVTLSCSQTLNHNVMYWYQQKSSQAPKLLFHYYDKDFNNEADTPDNFQSRRPNTSFCFLDIRSPGLGDTAMYLCATSRAGGEQFFGPGTRLTVL.

V usage is TRBV28 and J usage is TRBJ1-2, with 9 bases that match TRBD1. Germline CDR1 is MDHEN and CDR2 is SYDVKM. The trim removed 6 bases at V and 2 bases at J, leaving 7 bases unmatched. This CDR3 spans 15 amino acids. CDR3 protein: CASSRLGQGNYGYTF. Written as DNA, the CDR3 is TGTGCCAGCAGCCGTTTGGGACAGGGAAACTATGGCTACACCTTC.